Following are 4 T cell receptor beta chains from one sample sequenced in a study of cytomegalovirus exposure and HLA in healthy donors. Primers: 60 Vbeta forward and 13 Jbeta reverse. The protocol was immunoSEQ multiplex PCR, while the TCRdb copy is restricted to in-frame clones and leaves out a portion. Seen here are some 170,000 clones, around 85% observed once, and the top ten hold approximately 4.5%. Input material: PBMCs. Every receptor here comes from a man aged 35 to 55 in good health and CMV-seronegative.

The rearrangement joins TRBV18 to TRBJ2-7; 11 bases map to TRBD2. This CDR3 is 22 amino acids long. CDR1 and CDR2 from the germline V gene are KGHSH and LQKENI. With 0 bases clipped from V and 0 bases from J, the junction kept 19 bases outside the gene matches. The CDR3 is CASSPPYRVIAGGNHSSYEQYF. The CDR3, as DNA: TGTGCCAGCTCACCACCTTACAGGGTGATAGCGGGGGGGAATCACAGCTCCTACGAGCAGTACTTC.

This clone was detected only a few times. The V gene is TRBV6-1, the J gene TRBJ2-7, with D perhaps TRBD2 (7 bases). The CDR3 runs 15 residues. The V end was cut by 6 bases, the J end by 5 bases, with 20 bases between. The V gene's germline CDR1 is MNHNS and CDR2 SASEGT. CDR3 loop: CASSSNPGGGNEQYF. CDR3 in DNA: TGTGCCAGCAGCTCCAACCCGGGGGGCGGGAACGAGCAGTACTTC.

The chain has TRBV18 and TRBJ1-6; D is uncertain. From germline, CDR1 is KGHSH and CDR2 LQKENI. Trimming removed 3 bases from V and 8 bases from J, with 14 bases in between. This CDR3 has 15 amino acids. The CDR3 coding sequence is TGTGCCAGCTCACCCTCCTCAAACGCAGATTCACCCCTCCACTTT. Translation gives CASSPSSNADSPLHF.

The J gene is TRBJ2-1, the V gene TRBV28; TRBD2 aligns across 9 bases. Germline V lookup: CDR1 MDHEN, CDR2 SYDVKM. The CDR3 extends over 17 amino acids. V trimming: 8 bases; J trimming: 4 bases; junction bases outside the gene matches: 15. For the CDR3, the DNA is TGTGCCAGCCGCAGCGGGGGGTCCCGAAACCTTTACAATGAGCAGTTCTTC. It codes for CASRSGGSRNLYNEQFF.